The clone carrying this T cell receptor (beta chain) has only a few counts. Antigen unknown. MiXCR, run by TCRdb on the 5' RACE reads, gives a single entry per CDR3 protein. The sample lists approximately 580,000 distinct CDR3 sequences, roughly 20% occurring once. The data derive from a study of T-cell memory formation after mild COVID-19. In the study overall: TCR clusters were mostly donor specific.

Germline loops: CDR1 MNHEY, CDR2 SVGAGI. V lost 2 bases, J lost 9 bases, and 13 bases lay in between. There are 13 residues in the CDR3. Study-wide points: The appearance of some responding clones in pre-infection memory suggested that cross-reactive memory joined.

The sequence was obtained from an adult woman who had mild COVID-19 (a few samples of this study predate the infection). Cell type and time point are not known. V usage is TRBV6-5 and J usage is TRBJ1-1, with D perhaps matching TRBD1 (5 bases). Material for sequencing was PBMCs or a T cell subset sorted from them (not recorded which). The CDR3 nucleotides are TGTGCCAGCAGTTACGGGGACGGAGGGAAAGCTTTCTTT. It is translated as CASSYGDGGKAFF.